This TCR beta chain was documented in a study of post-analysis software for immune sequencing data (dated by TCRdb to between 2015 and 2016). Background on the whole study: Relapsing-remitting, secondary progressive and progressive-relapsing multiple sclerosis were recorded as disease courses, and subtype annotation was lacking for some patients. A subset of samples was prepared in parallel using single-end sample barcoding, then pooled and co-amplified after Illumina adapter ligation. The patient repertoires were compared against roughly 12 previously published healthy control repertoires obtained from donors aged 6 to 25 years.

General findings and caveats noted by the study authors: The control group was slightly older than the multiple sclerosis patient group. Four or five TRBV segments, including TRBV5-6, TRBV5-1 and TRBV20-1, were significantly more frequent in patients than controls. Normalized Chao1 diversity was significantly lower in multiple sclerosis patients than controls, suggesting substantial peripheral T-cell clonal expansion. Direct clustering with F measure showed strong co-clustering of samples prepared in the same batch, prompting a batch-effect correction.

Library preparation employed PCR. Data came from an Illumina HiSeq 2500. Unique molecular identifiers were incorporated into TCR beta cDNA libraries to reduce PCR and sequencing biases. Some 500,000 cDNA molecules were obtained for every 1 to 10 million input T cells, so each molecule roughly corresponded to one T cell. The patient libraries were prepared and sequenced using the same protocol as the earlier healthy control dataset. Within a given batch, samples were prepared together, multiplexed and sequenced on the same HiSeq lane. The published analysis was carried out like this. MIGEC was used to process the raw barcoded reads, and molecular identifier groups with only a single read were discarded before consensus assembly and CDR3 extraction. VDJtools was used for post-analysis of the clonotype tables, with diversity normalized by down-sampling every dataset to the smallest sample size. In repertoire overlap clustering, CDR3 amino acid sequences, but not nucleotide sequences, were matched to correct batch-related cross-sample contamination. TCRdb applied fastp at Q25 and MiXCR to the public reads, then kept only in-frame beta chains. Here each entry gathers all rows of one CDR3 protein and keeps the most common genes and DNA. TCRdb's processing, not the authors', yielded these V and J calls. Across this sample there are some 260,000 distinct CDR3 sequences, with roughly a third seen only once. Jointly, the top ten make up around 4.8% of the sample.

The table lists this clonotype with many counts. Its antigen has not been determined. No much larger clonotype is one base removed from it; base qualities were not supplied. To demonstrate the VDJtools post-analysis software, the study profiled TCR beta repertoires from the peripheral blood of 13 young patients with multiple sclerosis. The multiple sclerosis patients were children and adolescents between roughly 6 and 16 years of age. The CDR3, cysteine through phenylalanine, is 14 amino acids long. Only the CDR3 DNA stays, 42 bases, in frame from base 1. V gives up 2 bases and J gives up 2 bases, and the segment between their germline ends measures 8 bases. The germline V gene yields MNHEY for CDR1 and SVGAGI for CDR2.

The chain uses TRBV6-5 and TRBJ2-3; matching of 5 bases hints at TRBD1 as the D gene. The sequencing sample was made of blood. The source of this sequence is a girl aged 10-17 years with multiple sclerosis. The DNA reads as follows: TGTGCCAGCAGTTACGACAGTCTCACAGATACGCAGTATTTT. Its protein is CASSYDSLTDTQYF.